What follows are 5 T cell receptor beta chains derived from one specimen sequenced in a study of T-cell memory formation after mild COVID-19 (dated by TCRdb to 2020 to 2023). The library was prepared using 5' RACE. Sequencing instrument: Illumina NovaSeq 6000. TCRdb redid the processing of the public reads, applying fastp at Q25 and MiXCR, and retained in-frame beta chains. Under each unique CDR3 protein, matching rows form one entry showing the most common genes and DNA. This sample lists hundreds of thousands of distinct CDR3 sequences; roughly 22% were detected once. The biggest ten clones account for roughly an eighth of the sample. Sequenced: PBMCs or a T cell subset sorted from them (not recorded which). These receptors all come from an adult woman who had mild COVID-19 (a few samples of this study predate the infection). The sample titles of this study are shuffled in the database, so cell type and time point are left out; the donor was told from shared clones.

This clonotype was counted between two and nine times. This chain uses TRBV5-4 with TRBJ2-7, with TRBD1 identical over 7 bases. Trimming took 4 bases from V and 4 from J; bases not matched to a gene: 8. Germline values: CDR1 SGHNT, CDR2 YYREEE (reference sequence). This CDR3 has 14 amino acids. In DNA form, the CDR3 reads TGTGCCAGCAGCCATGGACAGGCCGATTACGAGCAGTACTTC. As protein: CASSHGQADYEQYF. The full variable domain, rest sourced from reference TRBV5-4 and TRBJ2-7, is ETGVTQSPTHLIKTRGQQVTLRCSSQSGHNTVSWYQQALGQGPQFIFQYYREEENGRGNFPPRFSGLQFPNYSSELNVNALELDDSALYLCASSHGQADYEQYFGPGTRLTVT.

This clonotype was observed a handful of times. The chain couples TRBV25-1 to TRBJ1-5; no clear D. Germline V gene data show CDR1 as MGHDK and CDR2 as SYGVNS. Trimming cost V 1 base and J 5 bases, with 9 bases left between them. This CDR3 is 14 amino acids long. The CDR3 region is CASSESGSDQPQHF. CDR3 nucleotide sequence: TGTGCCAGCAGTGAATCCGGGAGCGATCAGCCCCAGCATTTT.

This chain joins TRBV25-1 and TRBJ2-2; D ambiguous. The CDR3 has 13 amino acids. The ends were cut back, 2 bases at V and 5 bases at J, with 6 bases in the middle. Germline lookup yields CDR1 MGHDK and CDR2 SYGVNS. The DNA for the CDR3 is TGTGCCAGCAGTGAAATGGGGACCGGGGAGCTGTTTTTT. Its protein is CASSEMGTGELFF.

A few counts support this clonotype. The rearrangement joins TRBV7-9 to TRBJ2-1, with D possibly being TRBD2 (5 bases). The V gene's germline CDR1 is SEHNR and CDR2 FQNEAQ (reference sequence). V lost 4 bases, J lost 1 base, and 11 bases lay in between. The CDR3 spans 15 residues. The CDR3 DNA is TGTGCCAGCAGCTCCCGACTACCTTCCTACAATGAGCAGTTCTTC. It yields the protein CASSSRLPSYNEQFF.

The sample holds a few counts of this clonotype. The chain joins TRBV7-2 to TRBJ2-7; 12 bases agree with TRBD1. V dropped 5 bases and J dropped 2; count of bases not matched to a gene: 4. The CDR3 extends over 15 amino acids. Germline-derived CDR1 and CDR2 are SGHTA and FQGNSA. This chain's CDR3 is CASSLGTGGAYEQYF. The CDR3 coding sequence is TGTGCCAGCAGCCTCGGGACAGGGGGCGCCTACGAGCAGTACTTC.